The TCR beta chain under discussion was sequenced for a study of cytomegalovirus exposure and HLA in healthy donors. Study-wide context: Falling in the Caucasian-associated ancestry cluster were roughly 80% of a few hundred genotyped donors.

The germline V and J ends were trimmed by 2 bases and 7 bases, with 9 bases remaining between them. The CDR3 has 12 amino acids. Germline V gives CDR1 SGHRS, CDR2 YFSETQ. General study results and limits: Sequence variants that were highly shared formed a cluster that was likely a sequencing artifact. V- and J-gene trimming in TCR beta was tied to a missense DCLRE1C variant by an analysis performed later.

The PCR used 60 Vbeta and 13 Jbeta primers. Source study methods: Later work found 65 million to 85 million unique TCR beta chains, with 9.5 million to 14 million shared. TCRdb's table, derived via immunoSEQ multiplex PCR, lists solely in-frame clones and lacks some. That table is the source of V, J and clone size, and D and trimming were worked out from the DNA. The sample shows over 200,000 clones, approximately 82% of them seen only once. In regard to this clone: The target antigen is unknown.

Sequences were obtained from PBMCs. The J gene is TRBJ1-2, the V gene TRBV5-1, with a weak D call TRBD1 (6 bases). The sequence came from a male donor in good health and CMV-seronegative. For the CDR3, the DNA is TGCGCCAGCAGCTTCGACAGGTTTGGCTACACCTTC. Residues: CASSFDRFGYTF.